The 32 T cell receptor beta chains in this list originate from one sample, sequenced in a study of cytomegalovirus exposure and HLA in healthy donors. This table comes from immunoSEQ multiplex PCR, and its TCRdb copy is limited to in-frame clones, with some not included. The repertoire holds tens of thousands of clones, with roughly 95% as singletons. The sequenced sample consisted of PBMCs. These TCRs come from a woman between 18 and 30 years old in good health and CMV-seropositive.

V and J are TRBV25-1 and TRBJ2-7; no firm D call. CDR3 length: 12 amino acids. CDR1 and CDR2 from the germline V gene are MGHDK and SYGVNS. V was trimmed by 6 bases and J by 1 base, leaving 7 bases between them. CDR3: CASSGSSYEQYF. In nucleotides, the CDR3 is TGTGCCAGCAGCGGGTCGTCCTACGAGCAGTACTTC.

The chain joins TRBV5-4 to TRBJ2-2, with a tentative D call TRBD2 (7 bases). Deletions cut 7 bases from V and 3 bases from J, with 10 bases between. Germline values: CDR1 SGHNT, CDR2 YYREEE (reference sequence). The CDR3 is 13 residues long. CDR3 region: CASGEGDTGELFF. Written as DNA, the CDR3 is TGTGCCAGCGGGGAGGGGGACACCGGGGAGCTGTTTTTT.

The chain links TRBV7-8 to TRBJ1-3; D perhaps matches TRBD1 (6 bases). The CDR3 loop spans 18 amino acids. V lost 0 bases, J lost 0 bases, and 15 bases lay in between. Germline lookup yields CDR1 SGHVS and CDR2 FQNEAQ. CDR3 sequence: CASSLALGGGTSGNTIYF. The CDR3 coding sequence is TGTGCCAGCAGCTTAGCGCTGGGGGGGGGCACCTCTGGAAACACCATATATTTT.

This chain connects TRBV4-2 to TRBJ2-7; no clear D gene. V was shortened by 0 bases and J by 1 base, with 19 bases between the two germline ends. CDR1 is LGHNA, CDR2 YNFKEQ, per germline. The CDR3 contains 18 residues. Written as DNA, the CDR3 is TGTGCCAGCAGCCAAGATGAATTCTTTGAGGAGATTTCCTACGAGCAGTACTTC. Amino acids: CASSQDEFFEEISYEQYF.

The chain uses TRBV6-5 and TRBJ1-1; TRBD1 matches 9 bases. J lost 10 bases, V lost 4 bases, and 7 bases had no gene match. CDR1 is MNHEY and CDR2 is SVGAGI in the germline V gene. CDR3 length: 13 residues. The CDR3 sequence: CASSSWDREGAFF. The CDR3, as DNA: TGTGCCAGCAGTTCGTGGGACAGGGAGGGAGCTTTCTTT.

This clone occurred once. The genes are TRBV6-5 and TRBJ2-7; no definite D call. CDR1 is MNHEY, CDR2 SVGAGI, per germline. CDR3 size: 15 residues. The ends were cut back, 0 bases at V and 2 bases at J, with 11 bases in the middle. The CDR3 DNA is TGTGCCAGCAGTTACTCGGGCCAGGTGACCTACGAGCAGTACTTC. It specifies CASSYSGQVTYEQYF.

This sequence joins TRBV5-5 and TRBJ2-7; TRBD1 matches 8 bases. Germline V gene data show CDR1 as SGHKS and CDR2 as YYEKEE (reference sequence). The CDR3 is 14 amino acids. V lost 0 bases, J lost 6 bases, and 5 bases stayed unmatched. This CDR3 reads CASSLGTGFLEQYF. In nucleotides, the CDR3 is TGTGCCAGCAGCTTGGGGACAGGGTTCCTCGAGCAGTACTTC.

The rearrangement links TRBV11-2 to TRBJ2-7; D gene unclear. This CDR3 comprises 14 residues. Germline V gene lookup returns CDR1 SGHAT and CDR2 FQNNGV. V lost 3 bases and J 0 bases, leaving 9 bases between the germline ends. CDR3 sequence: CASSFQLSSYEQYF. Here the CDR3 DNA reads TGTGCCAGCAGCTTTCAATTGAGCTCCTACGAGCAGTACTTC.

This clone occurred once. The chain carries TRBV27 and TRBJ2-3; 9 nucleotides align to TRBD2. In germline, CDR1 is MNHEY, CDR2 SMNVEV (reference sequence). The CDR3 consists of 15 residues. Losses at the gene ends were 7 bases for V and 0 bases for J; bases not matched to a gene: 5. Written as DNA, the CDR3 is TGTGCCAGCAACCGACTAGCGGCTAGCACAGATACGCAGTATTTT. Its translation is CASNRLAASTDTQYF.

V gene TRBV11-2 combines with J gene TRBJ2-5; D is perhaps TRBD2 (5 bases). The germline CDR1 and CDR2 sequences are SGHAT and FQNNGV. The CDR3 has 15 residues. V gave up 4 bases and J gave up 0 bases, with 12 bases separating them. The DNA for the CDR3 is TGTGCCAGCAGCTCGGGAACTAGTTACCAAGAGACCCAGTACTTC. Translating gives CASSSGTSYQETQYF.

This chain joins TRBV27 and TRBJ2-7; TRBD2 matches 13 bases. The CDR3 is 15 residues long. V trimming: 7 bases; J trimming: 6 bases; junction bases outside the gene matches: 9. Germline V gene lookup returns CDR1 MNHEY and CDR2 SMNVEV (reference sequence). The CDR3 DNA reads TGTGCCAGCAAAGGGACTAGCGGGATGCTGGGCGAGCAGTACTTC. Translated: CASKGTSGMLGEQYF.

The chain employs TRBV15 and TRBJ2-6; D remains unclear. The CDR3 covers 19 residues. Per germline, CDR1 LNHNV and CDR2 YYDKDF (reference sequence). V lost 0 bases to trimming and J lost 0 bases, with 15 bases between them. This CDR3 is CATSRDLQFTNSGANVLTF. The CDR3 nucleotides read TGTGCCACCAGCAGAGATCTCCAATTCACTAACTCTGGGGCCAACGTCCTGACTTTC.

Concerning this clone itself: This sample includes further DNA sequences coding for the same CDR3. V gene TRBV30 combines with J gene TRBJ2-7, with D tentatively TRBD2 (5 bases). Germline V gives CDR1 GTSNPN, CDR2 SVGIG (reference sequence). Trimming pared 2 bases from V and 0 bases from J, leaving 5 bases between. CDR3 size: 12 residues. The CDR3 nucleotides are TGTGCCTGGAGTCGGGGCTCCTACGAGCAGTACTTC. Protein product: CAWSRGSYEQYF.

V gene TRBV18 combines with J gene TRBJ1-1; no reliable D call. Trimming took 0 bases from V and 8 from J, leaving 10 bases between them. The CDR3 covers 13 residues. CDR1 and CDR2 from the germline V gene are KGHSH and LQKENI. The CDR3 DNA is TGTGCCAGCTCACCACCGTCTGCGGGGGAAGCTTTCTTT. Amino acids: CASSPPSAGEAFF.

This clone was seen just once. V and J are TRBV7-9 and TRBJ2-3; D is ambiguous. The CDR3 sequence is 13 residues long. Germline V gene sequence: CDR1 SEHNR, CDR2 FQNEAQ (reference sequence). V was pared by 5 bases and J by 6 bases, with 12 bases between. The chain's CDR3 is CASSPVPRDTQYF. CDR3 DNA: TGTGCCAGCAGCCCCGTGCCTCGGGATACGCAGTATTTT.

This clone has just one count. The chain couples TRBV19 to TRBJ2-1; possibly TRBD2 for D (5 bases). Per germline, CDR1 LNHDA and CDR2 SQIVND (reference sequence). The CDR3 contains 14 residues. V lost 5 bases and J 2 bases, leaving 10 bases between the germline ends. The CDR3 DNA is TGTGCCAGTAGTGGGAGCTACACCTACAATGAGCAGTTCTTC. It codes for CASSGSYTYNEQFF.

This sequence joins TRBV6-1 and TRBJ2-7; perhaps TRBD2 as D (5 bases). The germline CDR1 and CDR2 sequences are MNHNS and SASEGT. V was pared by 5 bases and J by 3 bases, with 11 bases between. The CDR3 is made up of 13 amino acids. The CDR3 loop is CASSQEALYEQYF. CDR3 bases: TGTGCCAGCAGTCAGGAGGCACTCTACGAGCAGTACTTC.

The V gene is TRBV30, the J gene TRBJ2-5; D remains unclear. Germline-derived CDR1 and CDR2 are GTSNPN and SVGIG (reference sequence). Between the trimmed V and J ends, which lost 3 bases and 0 bases, there was a span of 11 bases. CDR3 size: 14 residues. The CDR3 loop reads CAWSRGQYQETQYF. CDR3 bases: TGTGCCTGGAGCCGTGGTCAGTACCAAGAGACCCAGTACTTC.

V is TRBV5-4 and J is TRBJ1-5; 9 bases align to TRBD1. Looked up from germline, CDR1 is SGHNT and CDR2 is YYREEE (reference sequence). V trimming: 4 bases; J trimming: 5 bases; junction bases outside the gene matches: 7. CDR3 size: 15 residues. CDR3 sequence: CASSTGTGWDQPQHF. The CDR3 coding sequence is TGTGCCAGCAGCACCGGGACAGGGTGGGATCAGCCCCAGCATTTT.

The chain has TRBV4-1 and TRBJ2-5; D is possibly TRBD2 (5 bases). This CDR3 region has 15 residues. CDR1 and CDR2 (germline): MGHRA, YSYEKL. V lost 0 bases and J 5 bases, leaving 13 bases between the germline ends. The CDR3 loop reads CASSQEGRDKETQYF. The CDR3 DNA reads TGCGCCAGCAGCCAAGAAGGGAGAGATAAGGAGACCCAGTACTTC.

The J gene is TRBJ2-2, the V gene TRBV7-3; tentatively, D is TRBD2 (7 bases). The germline V gene encodes CDR1 SGHTA and CDR2 FQGTGA. Trimming took 2 bases from V and 2 from J, leaving 15 bases between them. This CDR3 has 17 residues. The CDR3 sequence is CASSLQPSGTNTGELFF. The CDR3 region has the DNA TGTGCCAGCAGCTTACAGCCCAGCGGGACAAACACCGGGGAGCTGTTTTTT.

The chain joins TRBV5-1 to TRBJ1-5; 9 bases agree with TRBD1. CDR1 SGHRS and CDR2 YFSETQ come from the germline V gene. CDR3 length equals 15 residues. Trimming removed 2 bases from V and 4 bases from J; junction bases left unmatched: 4. The CDR3 DNA reads as TGCGCCAGCAGCTTAACCGGGACAGGGAATCAGCCCCAGCATTTT. It yields the protein CASSLTGTGNQPQHF.

The V and J genes are TRBV5-1 and TRBJ2-7; D is unclear. The germline CDR1 and CDR2 sequences are SGHRS and YFSETQ. With 4 bases removed from V and 3 bases from J, the gap between germline ends came to 11 bases. The CDR3 loop spans 13 amino acids. The CDR3 DNA reads TGCGCCAGCAGCACGAACGAGTTCTACGAGCAGTACTTC. Translated: CASSTNEFYEQYF. The full variable domain, completed using reference TRBV5-1 and TRBJ2-7, is KAGVTQTPRYLIKTRGQQVTLSCSPISGHRSVSWYQQTPGQGLQFLFEYFSETQRNKGNFPGRFSGRQFSNSRSEMNVSTLELGDSALYLCASSTNEFYEQYFGPGTRLTVT.

The CDR3 is CAWSGAFMNTEAFF. CDR3 DNA sequence: TGTGCCTGGAGTGGGGCATTTATGAACACTGAAGCTTTCTTT. The chain has TRBV30 and TRBJ1-1; no clear D gene. Germline values: CDR1 GTSNPN, CDR2 SVGIG (reference sequence). The CDR3 has 14 amino acids. Trimming removed 1 base from V and 0 bases from J, with 9 bases in between.

The chain couples TRBV5-4 to TRBJ2-1, with TRBD1 identical over 9 bases. The V and J ends lost 3 bases and 9 bases, in that order; junction bases with no gene match: 7. Germline-derived CDR1 and CDR2 are SGHNT and YYREEE (reference sequence). The CDR3 extends over 14 amino acids. CDR3: CASSSRTGEVEQFF. The CDR3 nucleotides read TGTGCCAGCAGCTCGAGGACAGGGGAGGTTGAGCAGTTCTTC.

CDR3: CASLGAGGEAFF. DNA for the CDR3: TGTGCCAGCTTGGGGGCAGGCGGTGAAGCTTTCTTT. This rearrangement joins TRBV11-1 to TRBJ1-1; tentative D call: TRBD1 (6 bases). Germline V gene lookup returns CDR1 SGHAT and CDR2 FQDESV (reference sequence). V shed 8 bases and J shed 7 bases, with 14 bases lying between them. This CDR3 has 12 residues. Together with reference TRBV11-1 and TRBJ1-1, the CDR3 gives the full variable domain: EAEVAQSPRYKITEKSQAVAFWCDPISGHATLYWYRQILGQGPELLVQFQDESVVDDSQLPKDRFSAERLKGVDSTLKIQPAELGDSAMYLCASLGAGGEAFFGQGTRLTVV.

This clone was seen a single time. This chain joins TRBV5-4 and TRBJ2-5; D gene uncertain. This CDR3 is built from 14 residues. Per germline, CDR1 SGHNT and CDR2 YYREEE (reference sequence). V was cut by 1 base and J by 5 bases, with 12 bases left in between. The CDR3 region has the DNA TGTGCCAGCAGCTTGTTCACAGTTGCCGAGACCCAGTACTTC. It is translated as CASSLFTVAETQYF.

This chain connects TRBV28 to TRBJ1-2; 9 bases are a match to TRBD1. V lost 1 base to trimming and J lost 4 bases; unmatched junction nucleotides: 4. This CDR3 region has 15 residues. CDR1 MDHEN and CDR2 SYDVKM come from the germline V gene. CDR3 loop: CASSLSGTGLYGYTF. The CDR3 nucleotides read TGTGCCAGCAGTTTATCCGGGACAGGGCTCTATGGCTACACCTTC.

This sequence joins TRBV19 and TRBJ1-1; D remains unclear. This CDR3 comprises 14 residues. Germline CDR1 is LNHDA and CDR2 is SQIVND (reference sequence). Trimming shortened V by 2 bases and J by 0 bases, and 7 bases separated the two germline ends. The CDR3 DNA follows: TGTGCCAGTAGTATATCCCTACTGAACACTGAAGCTTTCTTT. It specifies CASSISLLNTEAFF.

This chain joins TRBV5-6 and TRBJ1-2; 7 bases line up with TRBD1. Germline V gene data show CDR1 as SGHDT and CDR2 as YYEEEE. Germline trimming cut 4 bases from V and 0 bases from J; bases unmatched to any gene: 9. This CDR3 is 16 amino acids long. For the CDR3, the DNA is TGTGCCAGCAGCCTGAGGGGGCCAGGCTCTAACTATGGCTACACCTTC. It is translated as CASSLRGPGSNYGYTF.

This clone was counted a single time. The chain couples TRBV5-1 to TRBJ2-2, with 8 bases aligning to TRBD1. This CDR3 has 16 residues. Germline CDR1 is SGHRS and CDR2 is YFSETQ. V lost 5 bases and J lost 6; bases outside the gene matches: 12. The CDR3 bases are TGCGCCAGCAGTGTAATAGGACAGGGCGCCGCCGGGGAGCTGTTTTTT. It is translated as CASSVIGQGAAGELFF.

This chain connects TRBV28 to TRBJ2-1; D gene unclear. The CDR3 runs 10 residues. Trimming took off 10 bases at V and 9 bases at J, with 10 bases between the two ends. Per germline, CDR1 MDHEN and CDR2 SYDVKM. CDR3 amino acids: CATLSREQFF. For the CDR3, the DNA is TGTGCCACCTTATCCCGTGAGCAGTTCTTC.